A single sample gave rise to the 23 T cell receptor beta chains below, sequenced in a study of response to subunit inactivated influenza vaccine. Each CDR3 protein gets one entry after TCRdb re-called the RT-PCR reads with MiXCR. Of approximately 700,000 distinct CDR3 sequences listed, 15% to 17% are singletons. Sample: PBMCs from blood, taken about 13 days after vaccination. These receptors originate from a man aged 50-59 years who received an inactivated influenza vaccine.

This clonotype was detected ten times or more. CDR3 in amino acids: CATTSSGGGRGTDTQYF. For the CDR3, the DNA is TGTGCCACCACCTCTAGCGGGGGGGGTCGTGGCACAGATACGCAGTATTTT. The V and J genes are TRBV10-3 and TRBJ2-3; 12 bases align to TRBD2. The CDR3 has 17 residues. V was pared by 10 bases and J by 1 base, with 12 bases of the junction left unmatched. Germline V CDR1 and CDR2: ENHRY, SYGVKD.

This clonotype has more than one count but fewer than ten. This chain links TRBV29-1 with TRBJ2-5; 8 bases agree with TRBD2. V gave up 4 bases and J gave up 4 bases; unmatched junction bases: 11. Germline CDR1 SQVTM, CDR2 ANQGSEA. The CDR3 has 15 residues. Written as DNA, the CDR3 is TGCAGCGTTGGGGTGGCGGGGGGCATCCGAGAGACCCAGTACTTC. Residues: CSVGVAGGIRETQYF.

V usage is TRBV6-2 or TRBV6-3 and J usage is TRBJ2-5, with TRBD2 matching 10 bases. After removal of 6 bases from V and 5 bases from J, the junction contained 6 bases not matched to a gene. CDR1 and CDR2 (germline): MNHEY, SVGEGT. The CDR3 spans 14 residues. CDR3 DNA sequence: TGTGCCAGCAGCAAACTAGCGGGATGGGAGACCCAGTACTTC. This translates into CASSKLAGWETQYF.

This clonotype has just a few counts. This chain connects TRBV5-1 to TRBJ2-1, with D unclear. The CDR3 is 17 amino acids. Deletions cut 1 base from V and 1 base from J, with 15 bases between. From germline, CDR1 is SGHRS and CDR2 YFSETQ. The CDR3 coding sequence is TGCGCCAGCAGCTTGCTTGGCGGTTTGGCGTCCTACAATGAGCAGTTCTTC. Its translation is CASSLLGGLASYNEQFF.

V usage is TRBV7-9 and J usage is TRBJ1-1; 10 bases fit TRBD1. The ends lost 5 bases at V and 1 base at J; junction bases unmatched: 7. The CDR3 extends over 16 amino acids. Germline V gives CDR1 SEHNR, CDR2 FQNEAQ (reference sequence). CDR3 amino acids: CASSRPRDRGNTEAFF. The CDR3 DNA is TGTGCCAGCAGCCGCCCCCGGGACAGGGGGAACACTGAAGCTTTCTTT.

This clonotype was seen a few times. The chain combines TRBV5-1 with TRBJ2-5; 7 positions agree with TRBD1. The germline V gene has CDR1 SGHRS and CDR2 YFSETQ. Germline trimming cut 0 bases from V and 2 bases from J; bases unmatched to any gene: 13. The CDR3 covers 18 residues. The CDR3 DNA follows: TGCGCCAGCAGCTTGGGGCCAATCCTACGGGACAGACAAGAGACCCAGTACTTC. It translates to CASSLGPILRDRQETQYF.

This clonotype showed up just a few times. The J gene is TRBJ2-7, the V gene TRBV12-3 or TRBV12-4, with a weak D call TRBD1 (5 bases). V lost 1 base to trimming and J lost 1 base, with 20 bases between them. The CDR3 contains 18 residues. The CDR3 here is CASSLGYQGVAESYEQYF. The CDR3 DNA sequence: TGTGCCAGCAGTTTAGGGTACCAAGGGGTCGCCGAATCCTACGAGCAGTACTTC.

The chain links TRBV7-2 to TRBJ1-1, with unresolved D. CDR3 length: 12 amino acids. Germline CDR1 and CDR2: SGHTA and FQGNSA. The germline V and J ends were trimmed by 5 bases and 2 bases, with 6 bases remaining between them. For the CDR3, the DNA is TGTGCCAGCAGCCGATTTAACACTGAAGCTTTCTTT. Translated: CASSRFNTEAFF.

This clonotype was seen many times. CDR3 region: CASSLGLAGWETQYF. As DNA, the CDR3 is TGTGCCAGCAGCCTGGGACTAGCGGGATGGGAGACCCAGTACTTC. The chain has TRBV5-5 and TRBJ2-5, with TRBD2 identical over 13 bases. The CDR3 runs to 15 residues. The germline gives CDR1 SGHKS, CDR2 YYEKEE (reference sequence). The trim removed 4 bases at V and 5 bases at J, leaving 5 bases unmatched.

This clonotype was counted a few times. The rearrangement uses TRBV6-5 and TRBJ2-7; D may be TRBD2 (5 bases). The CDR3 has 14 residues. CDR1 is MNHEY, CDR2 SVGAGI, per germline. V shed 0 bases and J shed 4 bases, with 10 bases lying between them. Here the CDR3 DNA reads TGTGCCAGCAGTTACTCGAATGCGGGTTACGAGCAGTACTTC. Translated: CASSYSNAGYEQYF.

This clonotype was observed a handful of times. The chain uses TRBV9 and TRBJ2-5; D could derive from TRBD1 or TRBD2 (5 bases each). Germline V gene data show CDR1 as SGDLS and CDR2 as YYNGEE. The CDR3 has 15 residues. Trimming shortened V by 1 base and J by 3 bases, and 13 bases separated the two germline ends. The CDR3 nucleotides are TGTGCCAGCAGCGTAAGTCCCGGGGCCGAAGAGACCCAGTACTTC. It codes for CASSVSPGAEETQYF.

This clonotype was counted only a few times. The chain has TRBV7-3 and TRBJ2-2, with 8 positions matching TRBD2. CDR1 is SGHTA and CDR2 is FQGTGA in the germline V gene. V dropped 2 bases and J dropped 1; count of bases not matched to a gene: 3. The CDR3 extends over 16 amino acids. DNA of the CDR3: TGTGCCAGCAGCTTATCCACTAGCGGGAACACCGGGGAGCTGTTTTTT. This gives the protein CASSLSTSGNTGELFF.

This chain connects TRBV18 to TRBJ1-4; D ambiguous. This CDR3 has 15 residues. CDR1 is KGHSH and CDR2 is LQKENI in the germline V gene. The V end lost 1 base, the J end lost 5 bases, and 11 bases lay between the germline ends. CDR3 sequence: CASSPREGFNEKLFF. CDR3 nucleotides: TGTGCCAGCTCACCACGGGAGGGCTTCAATGAAAAACTGTTTTTT.

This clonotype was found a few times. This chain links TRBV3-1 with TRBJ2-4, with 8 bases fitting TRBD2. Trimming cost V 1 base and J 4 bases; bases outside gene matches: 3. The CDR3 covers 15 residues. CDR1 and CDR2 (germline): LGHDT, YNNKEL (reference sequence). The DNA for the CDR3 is TGTGCCAGCAGCCAAGGTGCTAGCGGGAAAAACATTCAGTACTTC. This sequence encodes CASSQGASGKNIQYF.

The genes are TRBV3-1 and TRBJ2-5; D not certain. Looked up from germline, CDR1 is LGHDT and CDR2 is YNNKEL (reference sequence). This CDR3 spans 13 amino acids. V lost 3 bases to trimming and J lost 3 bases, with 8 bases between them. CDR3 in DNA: TGTGCCAGCAGCCATCGGAAGGAAGAGACCCAGTACTTC. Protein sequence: CASSHRKEETQYF.

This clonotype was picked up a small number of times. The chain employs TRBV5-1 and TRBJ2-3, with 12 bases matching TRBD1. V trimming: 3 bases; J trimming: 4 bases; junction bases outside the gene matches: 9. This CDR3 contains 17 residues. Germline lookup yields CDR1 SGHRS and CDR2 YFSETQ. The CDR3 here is CASSSGTGGYWADTQYF. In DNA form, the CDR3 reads TGCGCCAGCAGCTCGGGGACAGGGGGCTACTGGGCAGATACGCAGTATTTT.

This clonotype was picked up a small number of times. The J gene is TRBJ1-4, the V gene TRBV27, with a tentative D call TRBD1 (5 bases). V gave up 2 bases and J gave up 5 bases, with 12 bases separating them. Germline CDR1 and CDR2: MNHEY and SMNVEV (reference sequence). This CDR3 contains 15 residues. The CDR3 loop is CASSLSQGLNEKLFF. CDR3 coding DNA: TGTGCCAGCAGTTTAAGTCAGGGTCTGAATGAAAAACTGTTTTTT.

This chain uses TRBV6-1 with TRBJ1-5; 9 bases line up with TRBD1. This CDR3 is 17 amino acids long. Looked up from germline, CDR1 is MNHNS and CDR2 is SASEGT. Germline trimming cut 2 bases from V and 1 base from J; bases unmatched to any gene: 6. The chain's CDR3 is CASSEPGTGKSNQPQHF. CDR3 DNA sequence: TGTGCCAGCAGTGAACCCGGGACAGGGAAGAGCAATCAGCCCCAGCATTTT.

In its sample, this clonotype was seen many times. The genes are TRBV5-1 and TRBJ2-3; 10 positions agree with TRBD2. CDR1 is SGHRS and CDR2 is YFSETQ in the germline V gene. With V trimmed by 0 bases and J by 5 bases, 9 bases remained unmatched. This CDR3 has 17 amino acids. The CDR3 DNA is TGCGCCAGCAGCTTGGGTCTGAGCGGGGGGGCCGAAGATACGCAGTATTTT. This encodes CASSLGLSGGAEDTQYF.

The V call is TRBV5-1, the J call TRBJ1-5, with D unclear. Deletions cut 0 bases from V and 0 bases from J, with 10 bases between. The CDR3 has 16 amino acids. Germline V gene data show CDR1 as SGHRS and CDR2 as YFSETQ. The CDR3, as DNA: TGCGCCAGCAGCTTGGACGGGGTAGATAGCAATCAGCCCCAGCATTTT. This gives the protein CASSLDGVDSNQPQHF.

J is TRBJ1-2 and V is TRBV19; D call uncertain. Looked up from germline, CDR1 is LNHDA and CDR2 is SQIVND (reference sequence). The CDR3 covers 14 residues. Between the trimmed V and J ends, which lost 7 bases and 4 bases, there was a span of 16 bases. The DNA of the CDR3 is TGTGCCAGTATCGAGGTAGGACGGATCTATGGCTACACCTTC. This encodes CASIEVGRIYGYTF. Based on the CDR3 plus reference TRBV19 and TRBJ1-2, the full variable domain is DGGITQSPKYLFRKEGQNVTLSCEQNLNHDAMYWYRQDPGQGLRLIYYSQIVNDFQKGDIAEGYSVSREKKESFPLTVTSAQKNPTAFYLCASIEVGRIYGYTFGSGTRLTVV.

DNA of the CDR3: TGTGCCAGCAGTGGGCGGCGCCAAGAGACCCAGTACTTC. Translation gives CASSGRRQETQYF. The gene calls are TRBV2 and TRBJ2-5; D is unclear. This CDR3 comprises 13 residues. CDR1 and CDR2 (germline): SNHLY, FYNNEI. Between the trimmed V and J ends, which lost 4 bases and 1 base, there was a span of 7 bases.

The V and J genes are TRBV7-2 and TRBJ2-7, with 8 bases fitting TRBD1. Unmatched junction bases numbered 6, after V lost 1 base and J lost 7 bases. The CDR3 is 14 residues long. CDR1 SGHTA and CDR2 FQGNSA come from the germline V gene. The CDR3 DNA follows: TGTGCCAGCAGCTTAGGGGGGACAGGTCTGGAGCAGTACTTC. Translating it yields CASSLGGTGLEQYF.